This is a list of T cell receptor beta chains from one sample in a study of naive and memory T cell subsets. TCRdb reanalysed the UMI-ligation and nested PCR reads using MiXCR and keeps one entry per CDR3 protein. The profile shows approximately 140,000 distinct CDR3 sequences, around 15% of them singletons. The material sequenced was naive CD4+ T cells from blood. The receptors were gathered from a human donor in good health. The CDR3 runs from the conserved cysteine through the conserved F or W. Each record gives: V gene, clone size, CDR3 length, D gene, J gene, CDR3 DNA, CDR3 protein. The D gene is left open where the match is weak. Clone size is shown for a subset of rows, as once, few, many or a class of expanded clone.

V gene: TRBV12-3/TRBV12-4
clone size: -
CDR3 length: 15
D gene: TRBD2
J gene: TRBJ2-1
CDR3 DNA: TGTGCCAGCAGTAGGACGAGCGGGGGCCTGAATGAGCAGTTCTTC
CDR3 protein: CASSRTSGGLNEQFF

V gene: TRBV24-1
clone size: -
CDR3 length: 11
D gene: -
J gene: TRBJ2-4
CDR3 DNA: TGTGCCACCAGTGACGGAAACATTCAGTACTTC
CDR3 protein: CATSDGNIQYF

V gene: TRBV2
clone size: few
CDR3 length: 14
D gene: TRBD2
J gene: TRBJ2-2
CDR3 DNA: TGTGCCAGCAGGGATAGCGGGGCCACCGGGGAGCTGTTTTTT
CDR3 protein: CASRDSGATGELFF

V gene: TRBV5-1
clone size: few
CDR3 length: 14
D gene: TRBD1
J gene: TRBJ2-7
CDR3 DNA: TGCGCCAGCAGCTTGCGACAGGGGGCTATCGAGCAGTACTTC
CDR3 protein: CASSLRQGAIEQYF

V gene: TRBV28
clone size: -
CDR3 length: 17
D gene: -
J gene: TRBJ1-6
CDR3 DNA: TGTGCCAGCAGTTTCGGTAGAGGGGGCTCCTATAATTCACCCCTCCACTTT
CDR3 protein: CASSFGRGGSYNSPLHF

V gene: TRBV7-9
clone size: few
CDR3 length: 15
D gene: -
J gene: TRBJ1-5
CDR3 DNA: TGTGCCAGCAGCTTAGCGCTGGGGGGGAATCAGCCCCAGCATTTT
CDR3 protein: CASSLALGGNQPQHF

V gene: TRBV5-4
clone size: -
CDR3 length: 16
D gene: TRBD2
J gene: TRBJ2-7
CDR3 DNA: TGTGCCAGCAGCGCCGCCTGGACTAGCGGCCACTACGAGCAGTACTTC
CDR3 protein: CASSAAWTSGHYEQYF

V gene: TRBV13
clone size: -
CDR3 length: 19
D gene: TRBD2
J gene: TRBJ2-1
CDR3 DNA: TGTGCCAGCAGCTCACTTACCTCTAGCGGAGACCCTTCCTACAATGAGCAGTTCTTC
CDR3 protein: CASSSLTSSGDPSYNEQFF

V gene: TRBV7-9
clone size: -
CDR3 length: 19
D gene: TRBD1
J gene: TRBJ2-1
CDR3 DNA: TGTGCCAGCAGCGAAAAGAGGGGACGCCGGGACAGGGGAGACAATGAGCAGTTCTTC
CDR3 protein: CASSEKRGRRDRGDNEQFF

V gene: TRBV12-3/TRBV12-4
clone size: -
CDR3 length: 15
D gene: TRBD1
J gene: TRBJ1-5
CDR3 DNA: TGTGCCAGCAGTTGGAACAGGGGAAGGAATCAGCCCCAGCATTTT
CDR3 protein: CASSWNRGRNQPQHF

V gene: TRBV3-1
clone size: -
CDR3 length: 13
D gene: -
J gene: TRBJ2-5
CDR3 DNA: TGTGCCAGCAGCCAAGAGTACCAAGAGACCCAGTACTTC
CDR3 protein: CASSQEYQETQYF

V gene: TRBV7-9
clone size: -
CDR3 length: 16
D gene: -
J gene: TRBJ1-4
CDR3 DNA: TGTGCCAGCAGCACAAGAGGAGGGGGGGCCTATGAAAAACTGTTTTTT
CDR3 protein: CASSTRGGGAYEKLFF

V gene: TRBV20-1
clone size: few
CDR3 length: 12
D gene: -
J gene: TRBJ2-3
CDR3 DNA: TGCAGTGCCCCGACGGGAGCAGATACGCAGTATTTT
CDR3 protein: CSAPTGADTQYF

V gene: TRBV21-1
clone size: few
CDR3 length: 12
D gene: -
J gene: TRBJ2-3
CDR3 DNA: TGTGCCAGCATTAACTTCACAGATACGCAGTATTTT
CDR3 protein: CASINFTDTQYF

V gene: TRBV7-9
clone size: few
CDR3 length: 15
D gene: -
J gene: TRBJ1-1
CDR3 DNA: TGTGCCAGCAGCTTAGGTGGACGGAGGAACACTGAAGCTTTCTTT
CDR3 protein: CASSLGGRRNTEAFF

V gene: TRBV5-1
clone size: few
CDR3 length: 14
D gene: -
J gene: TRBJ1-5
CDR3 DNA: TGCGCCAGCAGCTTGTGGGGGGCAGGTGAGCCCCAGCATTTT
CDR3 protein: CASSLWGAGEPQHF

V gene: TRBV7-8
clone size: -
CDR3 length: 18
D gene: -
J gene: TRBJ1-1
CDR3 DNA: TGTGCCAGCAGCTTAGCGATTAAGACTCTAGGTCAGAACACTGAAGCTTTCTTT
CDR3 protein: CASSLAIKTLGQNTEAFF

V gene: TRBV6-5
clone size: -
CDR3 length: 14
D gene: -
J gene: TRBJ2-5
CDR3 DNA: TGTGCCAGCAGTTACTCTTTGGTCGGGGAGACCCAGTACTTC
CDR3 protein: CASSYSLVGETQYF

V gene: TRBV10-2
clone size: many
CDR3 length: 16
D gene: -
J gene: TRBJ2-7
CDR3 DNA: TGCGCCAGCAGTGGGAGGGCGACTTACAGCTCCTACGAGCAGTACTTC
CDR3 protein: CASSGRATYSSYEQYF

V gene: TRBV28
clone size: -
CDR3 length: 14
D gene: -
J gene: TRBJ2-7
CDR3 DNA: TGTGCCAGCCACAACCAAGGAGGCGTCTACGAGCAGTACTTC
CDR3 protein: CASHNQGGVYEQYF

V gene: TRBV4-1
clone size: -
CDR3 length: 15
D gene: -
J gene: TRBJ1-2
CDR3 DNA: TGCGCCAGCAGCCTACCGGGACTGGCAGTTTGGGGCTACACCTTC
CDR3 protein: CASSLPGLAVWGYTF

V gene: TRBV28
clone size: -
CDR3 length: 15
D gene: TRBD2
J gene: TRBJ2-7
CDR3 DNA: TGTGCCAGCAGTATTAGCGGGAGGCCGTCCTACGAGCAGTACTTC
CDR3 protein: CASSISGRPSYEQYF

V gene: TRBV29-1
clone size: -
CDR3 length: 13
D gene: TRBD1
J gene: TRBJ1-4
CDR3 DNA: TGCAGCGTTGAACCCAGGGGGCGCGAAAAACTGTTTTTT
CDR3 protein: CSVEPRGREKLFF

V gene: TRBV6-2/TRBV6-3
clone size: -
CDR3 length: 17
D gene: TRBD2
J gene: TRBJ2-3
CDR3 DNA: TGTGCCAGCAGCCTTAGACTAGCGGGAGGATTCACAGATACGCAGTATTTT
CDR3 protein: CASSLRLAGGFTDTQYF

V gene: TRBV29-1
clone size: -
CDR3 length: 14
D gene: TRBD1
J gene: TRBJ2-3
CDR3 DNA: TGCAGCGTGCGGACAGGGGCCTGGGCAGATACGCAGTATTTT
CDR3 protein: CSVRTGAWADTQYF

V gene: TRBV7-2
clone size: few
CDR3 length: 14
D gene: TRBD1
J gene: TRBJ2-7
CDR3 DNA: TGTGCCAGCCGACTCAGGGGCCAGGGGGCCGAGCAGTACTTC
CDR3 protein: CASRLRGQGAEQYF

V gene: TRBV12-3/TRBV12-4
clone size: many
CDR3 length: 13
D gene: TRBD1
J gene: TRBJ2-7
CDR3 DNA: TGTGCCAGCAGGGGGACAGGAGCCTACGAGCAGTACTTC
CDR3 protein: CASRGTGAYEQYF

V gene: TRBV7-3
clone size: few
CDR3 length: 15
D gene: TRBD2
J gene: TRBJ2-3
CDR3 DNA: TGTGCCAGCAGCTTAACCCGGGGGGAAGTTGATACGCAGTATTTT
CDR3 protein: CASSLTRGEVDTQYF

V gene: TRBV5-1
clone size: -
CDR3 length: 13
D gene: -
J gene: TRBJ1-1
CDR3 DNA: TGCGCCAGCAGCGAACAGGGTGGCCCTGAAGCTTTCTTT
CDR3 protein: CASSEQGGPEAFF

V gene: TRBV2
clone size: many
CDR3 length: 15
D gene: TRBD1
J gene: TRBJ2-3
CDR3 DNA: TGTGCCAGCAGTTATGGACAGGGCGGCACAGATACGCAGTATTTT
CDR3 protein: CASSYGQGGTDTQYF

V gene: TRBV30
clone size: few
CDR3 length: 15
D gene: TRBD2
J gene: TRBJ2-3
CDR3 DNA: TGTGCCTGGAGGCCCTTAGCGGGAGCGTCATATACGCAGTATTTT
CDR3 protein: CAWRPLAGASYTQYF